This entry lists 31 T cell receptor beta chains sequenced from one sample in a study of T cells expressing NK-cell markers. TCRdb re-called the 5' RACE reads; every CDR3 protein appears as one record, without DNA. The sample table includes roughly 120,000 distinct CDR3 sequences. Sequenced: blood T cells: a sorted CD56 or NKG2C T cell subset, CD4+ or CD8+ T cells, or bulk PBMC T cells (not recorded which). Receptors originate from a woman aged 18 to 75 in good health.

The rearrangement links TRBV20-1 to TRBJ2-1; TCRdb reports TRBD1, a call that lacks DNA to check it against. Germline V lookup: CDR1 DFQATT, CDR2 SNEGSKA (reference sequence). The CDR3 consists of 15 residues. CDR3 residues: CSARGWRQGKDEQFF.

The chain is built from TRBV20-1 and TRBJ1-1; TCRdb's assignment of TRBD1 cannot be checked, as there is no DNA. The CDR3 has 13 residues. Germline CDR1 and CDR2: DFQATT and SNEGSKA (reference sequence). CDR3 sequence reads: CSASGGRNTEAFF.

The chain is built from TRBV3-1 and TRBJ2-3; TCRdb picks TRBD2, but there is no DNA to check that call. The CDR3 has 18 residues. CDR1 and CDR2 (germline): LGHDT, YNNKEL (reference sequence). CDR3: CASSQEGGTSDKTDTQYF.

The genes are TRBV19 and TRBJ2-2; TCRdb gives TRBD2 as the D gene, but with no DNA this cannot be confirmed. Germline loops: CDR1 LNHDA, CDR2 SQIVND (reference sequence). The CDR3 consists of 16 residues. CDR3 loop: CASSIGRVVDTGELFF.

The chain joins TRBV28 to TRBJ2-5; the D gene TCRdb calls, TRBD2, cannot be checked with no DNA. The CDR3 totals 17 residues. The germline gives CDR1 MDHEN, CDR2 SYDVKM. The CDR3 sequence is CASSFALAGGSQETQYF.

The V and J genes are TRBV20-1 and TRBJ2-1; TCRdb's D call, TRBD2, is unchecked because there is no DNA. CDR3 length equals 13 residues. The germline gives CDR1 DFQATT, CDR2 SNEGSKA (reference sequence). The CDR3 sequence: CSATGTTDNEQFF.

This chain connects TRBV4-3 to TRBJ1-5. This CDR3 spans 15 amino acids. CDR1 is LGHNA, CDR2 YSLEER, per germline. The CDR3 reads CASSQERDLNQPQHF.

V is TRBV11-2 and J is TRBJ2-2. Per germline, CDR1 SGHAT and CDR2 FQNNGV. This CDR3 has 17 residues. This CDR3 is CASSLGFQASNTGELFF.

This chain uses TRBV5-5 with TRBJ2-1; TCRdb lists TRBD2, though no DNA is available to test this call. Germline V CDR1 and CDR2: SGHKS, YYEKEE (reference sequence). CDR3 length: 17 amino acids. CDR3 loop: CASSAGLAEPAYNEQFF.

The CDR3 sequence is CATSREGTGSRTDTQYF. The genes are TRBV15 and TRBJ2-3; TCRdb selects TRBD1, and the lack of DNA leaves this call unchecked. The CDR3 is made up of 17 amino acids. CDR1 and CDR2 (germline): LNHNV, YYDKDF (reference sequence).

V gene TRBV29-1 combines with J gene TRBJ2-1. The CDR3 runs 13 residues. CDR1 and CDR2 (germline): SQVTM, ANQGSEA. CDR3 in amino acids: CSVEPVLYNEQFF.

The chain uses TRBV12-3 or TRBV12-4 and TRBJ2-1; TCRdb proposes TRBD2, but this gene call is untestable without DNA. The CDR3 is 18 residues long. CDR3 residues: CASSPTGTSGRAYNEQFF.

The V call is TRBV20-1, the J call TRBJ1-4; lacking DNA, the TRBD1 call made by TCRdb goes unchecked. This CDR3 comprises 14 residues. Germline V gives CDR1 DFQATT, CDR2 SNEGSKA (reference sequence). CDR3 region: CSAAQGLGVEKLFF.

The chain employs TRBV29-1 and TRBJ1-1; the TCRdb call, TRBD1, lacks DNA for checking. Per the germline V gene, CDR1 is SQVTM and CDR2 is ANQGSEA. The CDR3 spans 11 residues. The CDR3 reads CSAPLGTEAFF.

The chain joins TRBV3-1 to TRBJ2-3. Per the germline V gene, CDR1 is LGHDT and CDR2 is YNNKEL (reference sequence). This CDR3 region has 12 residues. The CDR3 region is CASSPAADTQYF.

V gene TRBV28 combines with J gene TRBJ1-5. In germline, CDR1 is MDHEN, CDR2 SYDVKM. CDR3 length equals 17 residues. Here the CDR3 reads CASSSLIQGRDNQPQHF.

The CDR3 spells CASSLGLAGDNEQFF. V gene TRBV7-3 combines with J gene TRBJ2-1; the TRBD2 assignment by TCRdb is unverifiable without DNA. Germline lookup yields CDR1 SGHTA and CDR2 FQGTGA. This CDR3 has 15 amino acids.

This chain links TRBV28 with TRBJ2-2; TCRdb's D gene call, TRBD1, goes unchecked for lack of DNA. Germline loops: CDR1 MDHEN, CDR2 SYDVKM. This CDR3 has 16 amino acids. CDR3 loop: CASRRRDGGNTGELFF.

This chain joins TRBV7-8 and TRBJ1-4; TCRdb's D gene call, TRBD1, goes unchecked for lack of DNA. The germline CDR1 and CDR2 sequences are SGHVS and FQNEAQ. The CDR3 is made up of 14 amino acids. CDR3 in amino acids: CASSPGTGREKLFF.

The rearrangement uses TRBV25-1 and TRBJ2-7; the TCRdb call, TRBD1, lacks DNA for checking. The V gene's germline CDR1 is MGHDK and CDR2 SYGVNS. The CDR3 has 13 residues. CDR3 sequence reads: CASSPVPGDEQYF.

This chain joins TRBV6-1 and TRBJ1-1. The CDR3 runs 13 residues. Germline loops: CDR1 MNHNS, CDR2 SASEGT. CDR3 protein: CASSEASYTEAFF.

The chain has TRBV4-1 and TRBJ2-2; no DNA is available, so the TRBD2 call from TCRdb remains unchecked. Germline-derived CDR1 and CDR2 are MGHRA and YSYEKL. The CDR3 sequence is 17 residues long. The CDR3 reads CASSQQRETSGTGELFF.

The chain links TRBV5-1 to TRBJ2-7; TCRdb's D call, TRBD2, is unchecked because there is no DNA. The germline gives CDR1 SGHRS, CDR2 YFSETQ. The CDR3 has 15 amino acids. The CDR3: CASSSSAGGLDEQYF.

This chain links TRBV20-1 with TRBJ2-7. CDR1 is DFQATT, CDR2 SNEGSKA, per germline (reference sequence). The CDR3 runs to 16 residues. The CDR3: CSARDLLAGLTYEQYF.

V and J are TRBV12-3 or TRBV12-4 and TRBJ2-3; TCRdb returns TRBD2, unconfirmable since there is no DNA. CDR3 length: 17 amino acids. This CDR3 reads CASSPPPPDVSTDTQYF.

The CDR3 here is CASSLVGFEQYF. This sequence joins TRBV5-4 and TRBJ2-7. Per the germline V gene, CDR1 is SGHNT and CDR2 is YYREEE (reference sequence). CDR3 length: 12 residues. Combining the CDR3 with reference TRBV5-4 and TRBJ2-7 gives the whole variable domain ETGVTQSPTHLIKTRGQQVTLRCSSQSGHNTVSWYQQALGQGPQFIFQYYREEENGRGNFPPRFSGLQFPNYSSELNVNALELDDSALYLCASSLVGFEQYFGPGTRLTVT.

CDR3 residues: CATSDHTGEGLFF. The chain employs TRBV24-1 and TRBJ2-2; TCRdb picks TRBD1, but there is no DNA to check that call. The CDR3 has 13 residues. Per germline, CDR1 KGHDR and CDR2 SFDVKD.

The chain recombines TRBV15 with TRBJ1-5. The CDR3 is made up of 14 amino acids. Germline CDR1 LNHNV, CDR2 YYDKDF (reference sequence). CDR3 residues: CATSTTISNQPQHF.

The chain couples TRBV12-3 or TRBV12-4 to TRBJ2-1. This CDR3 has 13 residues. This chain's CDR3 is CASRLIDYNEQFF.

The CDR3 region is CASSFFGGANTYEQYF. The chain has TRBV5-1 and TRBJ2-7; absent DNA, TCRdb's TRBD1 call cannot be checked. Germline CDR1 and CDR2: SGHRS and YFSETQ. The CDR3 has 16 residues.

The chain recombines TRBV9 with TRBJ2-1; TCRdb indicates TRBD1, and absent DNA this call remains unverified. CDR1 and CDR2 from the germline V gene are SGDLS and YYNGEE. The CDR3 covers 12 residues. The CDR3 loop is CASSWGAGEQFF.